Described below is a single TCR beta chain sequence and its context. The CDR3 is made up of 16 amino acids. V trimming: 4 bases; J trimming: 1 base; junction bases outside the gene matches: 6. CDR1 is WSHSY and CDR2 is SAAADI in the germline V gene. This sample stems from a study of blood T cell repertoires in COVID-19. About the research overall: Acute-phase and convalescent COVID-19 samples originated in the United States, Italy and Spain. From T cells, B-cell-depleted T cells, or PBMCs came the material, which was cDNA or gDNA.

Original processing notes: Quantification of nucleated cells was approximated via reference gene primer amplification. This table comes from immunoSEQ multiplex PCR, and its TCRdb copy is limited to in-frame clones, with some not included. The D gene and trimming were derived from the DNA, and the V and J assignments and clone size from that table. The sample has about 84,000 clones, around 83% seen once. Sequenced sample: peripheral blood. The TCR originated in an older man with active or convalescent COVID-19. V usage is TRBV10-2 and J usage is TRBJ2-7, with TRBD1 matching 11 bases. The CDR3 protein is CASSGPGTGGSYEQYF. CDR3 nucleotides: TGCGCCAGCAGTGGTCCCGGGACAGGGGGTTCCTACGAGCAGTACTTC.